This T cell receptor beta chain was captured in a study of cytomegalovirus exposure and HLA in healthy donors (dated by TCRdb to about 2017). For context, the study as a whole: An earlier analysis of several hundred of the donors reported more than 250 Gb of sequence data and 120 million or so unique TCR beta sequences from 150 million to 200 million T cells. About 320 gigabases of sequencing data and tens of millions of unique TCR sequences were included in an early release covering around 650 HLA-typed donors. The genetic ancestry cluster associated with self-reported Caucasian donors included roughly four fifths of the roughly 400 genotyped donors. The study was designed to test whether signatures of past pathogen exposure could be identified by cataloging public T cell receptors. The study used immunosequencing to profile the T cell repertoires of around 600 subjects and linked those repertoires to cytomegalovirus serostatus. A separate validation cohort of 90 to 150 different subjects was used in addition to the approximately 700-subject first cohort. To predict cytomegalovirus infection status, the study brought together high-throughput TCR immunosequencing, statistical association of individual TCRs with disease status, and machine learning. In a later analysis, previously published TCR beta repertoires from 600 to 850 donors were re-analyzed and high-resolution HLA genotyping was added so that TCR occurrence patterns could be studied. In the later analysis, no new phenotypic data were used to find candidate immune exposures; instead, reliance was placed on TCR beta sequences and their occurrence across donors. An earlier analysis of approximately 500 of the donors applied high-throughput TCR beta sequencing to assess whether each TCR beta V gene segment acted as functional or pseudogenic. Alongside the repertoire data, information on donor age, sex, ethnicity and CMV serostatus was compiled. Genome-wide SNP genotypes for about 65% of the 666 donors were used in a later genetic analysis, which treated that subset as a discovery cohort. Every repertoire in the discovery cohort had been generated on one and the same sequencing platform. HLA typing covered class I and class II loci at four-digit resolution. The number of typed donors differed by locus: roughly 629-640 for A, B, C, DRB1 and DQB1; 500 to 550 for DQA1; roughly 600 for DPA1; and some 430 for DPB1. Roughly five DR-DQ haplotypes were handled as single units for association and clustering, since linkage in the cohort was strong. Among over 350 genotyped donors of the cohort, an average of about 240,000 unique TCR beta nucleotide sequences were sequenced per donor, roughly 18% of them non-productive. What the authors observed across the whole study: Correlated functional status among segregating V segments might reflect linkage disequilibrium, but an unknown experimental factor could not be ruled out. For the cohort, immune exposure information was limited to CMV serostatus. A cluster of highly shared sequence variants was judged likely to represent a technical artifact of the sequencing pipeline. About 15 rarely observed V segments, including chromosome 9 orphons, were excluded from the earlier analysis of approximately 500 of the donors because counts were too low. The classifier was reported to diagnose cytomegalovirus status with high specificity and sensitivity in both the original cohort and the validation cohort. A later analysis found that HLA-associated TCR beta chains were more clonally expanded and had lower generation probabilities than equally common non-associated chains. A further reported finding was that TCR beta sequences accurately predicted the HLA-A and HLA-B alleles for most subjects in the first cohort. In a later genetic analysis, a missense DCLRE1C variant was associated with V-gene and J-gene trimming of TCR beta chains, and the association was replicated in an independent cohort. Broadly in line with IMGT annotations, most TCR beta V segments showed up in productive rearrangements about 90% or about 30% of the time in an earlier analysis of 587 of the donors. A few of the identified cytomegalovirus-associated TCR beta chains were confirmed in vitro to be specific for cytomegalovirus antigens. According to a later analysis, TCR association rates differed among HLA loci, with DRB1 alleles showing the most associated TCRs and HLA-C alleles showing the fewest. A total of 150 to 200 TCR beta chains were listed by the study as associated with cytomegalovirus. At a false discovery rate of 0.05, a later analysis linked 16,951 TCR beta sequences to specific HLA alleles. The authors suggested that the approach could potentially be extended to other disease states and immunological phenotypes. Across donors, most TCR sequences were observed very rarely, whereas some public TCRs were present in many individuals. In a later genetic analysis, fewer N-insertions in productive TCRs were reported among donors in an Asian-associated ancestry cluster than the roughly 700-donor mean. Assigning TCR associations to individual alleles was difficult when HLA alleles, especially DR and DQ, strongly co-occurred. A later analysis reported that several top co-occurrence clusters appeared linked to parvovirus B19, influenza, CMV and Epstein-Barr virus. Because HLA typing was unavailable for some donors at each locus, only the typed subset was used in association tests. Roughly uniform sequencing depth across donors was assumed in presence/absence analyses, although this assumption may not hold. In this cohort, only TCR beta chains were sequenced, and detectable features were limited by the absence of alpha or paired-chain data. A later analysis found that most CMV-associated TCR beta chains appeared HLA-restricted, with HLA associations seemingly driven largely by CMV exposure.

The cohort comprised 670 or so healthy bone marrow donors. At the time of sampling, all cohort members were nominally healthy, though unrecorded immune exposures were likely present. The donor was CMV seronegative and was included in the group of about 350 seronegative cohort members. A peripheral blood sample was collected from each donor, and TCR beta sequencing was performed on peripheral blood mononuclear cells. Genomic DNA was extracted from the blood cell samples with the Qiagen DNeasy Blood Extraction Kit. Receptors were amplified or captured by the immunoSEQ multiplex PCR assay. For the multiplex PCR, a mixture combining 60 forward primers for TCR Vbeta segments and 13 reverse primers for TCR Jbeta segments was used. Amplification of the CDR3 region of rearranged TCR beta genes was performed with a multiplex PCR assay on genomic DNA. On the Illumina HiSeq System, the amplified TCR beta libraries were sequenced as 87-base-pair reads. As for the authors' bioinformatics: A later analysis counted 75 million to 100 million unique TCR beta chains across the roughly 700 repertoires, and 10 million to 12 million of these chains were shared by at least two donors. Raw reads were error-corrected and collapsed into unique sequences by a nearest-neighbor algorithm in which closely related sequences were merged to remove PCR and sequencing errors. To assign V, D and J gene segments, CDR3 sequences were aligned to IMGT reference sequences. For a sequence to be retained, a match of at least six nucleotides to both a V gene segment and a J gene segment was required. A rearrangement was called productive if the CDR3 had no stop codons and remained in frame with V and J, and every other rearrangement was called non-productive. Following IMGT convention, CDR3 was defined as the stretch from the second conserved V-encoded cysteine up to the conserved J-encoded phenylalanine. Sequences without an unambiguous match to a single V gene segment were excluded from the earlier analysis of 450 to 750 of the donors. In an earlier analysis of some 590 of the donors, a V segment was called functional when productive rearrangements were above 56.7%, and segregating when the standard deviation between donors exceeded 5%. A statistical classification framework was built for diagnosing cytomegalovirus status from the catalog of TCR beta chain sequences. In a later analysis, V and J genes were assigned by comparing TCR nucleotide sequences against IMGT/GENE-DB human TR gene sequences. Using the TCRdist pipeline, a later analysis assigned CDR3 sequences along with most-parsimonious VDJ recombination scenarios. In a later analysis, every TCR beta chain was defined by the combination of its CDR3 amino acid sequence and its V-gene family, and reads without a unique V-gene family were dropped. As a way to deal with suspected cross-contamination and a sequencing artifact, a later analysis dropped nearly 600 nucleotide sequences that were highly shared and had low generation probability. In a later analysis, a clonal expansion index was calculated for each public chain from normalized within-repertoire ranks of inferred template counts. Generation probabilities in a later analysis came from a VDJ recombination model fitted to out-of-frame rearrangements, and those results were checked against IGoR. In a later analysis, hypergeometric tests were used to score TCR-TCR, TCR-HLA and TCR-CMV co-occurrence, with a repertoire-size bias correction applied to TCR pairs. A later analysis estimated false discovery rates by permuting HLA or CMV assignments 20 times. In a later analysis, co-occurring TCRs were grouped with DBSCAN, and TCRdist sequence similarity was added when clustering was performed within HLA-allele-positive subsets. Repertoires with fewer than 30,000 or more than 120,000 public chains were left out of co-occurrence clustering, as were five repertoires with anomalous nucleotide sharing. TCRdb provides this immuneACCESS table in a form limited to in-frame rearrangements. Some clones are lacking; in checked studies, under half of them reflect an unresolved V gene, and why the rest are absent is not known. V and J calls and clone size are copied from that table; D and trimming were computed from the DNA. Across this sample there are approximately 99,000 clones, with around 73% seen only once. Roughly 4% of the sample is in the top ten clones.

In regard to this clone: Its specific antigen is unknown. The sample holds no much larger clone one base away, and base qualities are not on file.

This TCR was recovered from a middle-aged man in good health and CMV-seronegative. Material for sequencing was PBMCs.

The CDR3 is CAIFRGNEQFF. Here is the DNA: TGTGCTATCTTTCGGGGCAATGAGCAGTTCTTC. The chain uses TRBV7-6 and TRBJ2-1, and perhaps TRBD2 as D gene, on 5 matching bases. In the germline V gene, CDR1 corresponds to SGHVS and CDR2 to FNYEAQ. Measured from the cysteine to the phenylalanine, the CDR3 is 11 residues long. Solely the CDR3 DNA is kept, with 33 bases framed from the first base.